Listed below are T cell receptor beta chains from one sample, sequenced in a study of follicular helper T cells after annual influenza vaccination. Assay: immunoSEQ multiplex PCR; the TCRdb copy retains only in-frame clones and omits some. Of approximately 12,000 clones in the sample, nearly 80% are singletons; the top ten hold 3.6%. The source material was CXCR5+ CD38- circulating T follicular helper cells from blood, sampled on the day of influenza vaccination. The receptors were sampled from an adult who received the influenza vaccine. The CDR3 runs from the conserved cysteine through the conserved F or W. Each record gives: V gene, CDR3 protein.

>TRBV7-2
CASSLTGNTEAFF
>TRBV5-5
CASSLAPGEIWVGYTF
>TRBV7-8
CASSLGDRGPWGELFF
>TRBV18
CASSPPAGTVSYEQYF
>TRBV6-5
CASRLRDSYEQYF
>TRBV19
CATSRTGGLKGLGTQYF
>TRBV30
CALKIGTGTEKLFF
>TRBV18
CASSPRQGVYEQYF
>TRBV19
CASSIRSGGSPLHF
>TRBV4-1
CASSQKLTGDEKLFF
>TRBV5-6
CASSLVYGDEKLFF
>TRBV4-3
CASSQDLGGGSPYEQYF
>TRBV5-1
CASSLDPGQNYNEQFF
>TRBV9
CASSSPGSPLHF
>TRBV6-1
CARAGYTF
>TRBV18
CASSHGQGTVTEAFF
>TRBV18
CASSPGGPYNEQFF
>TRBV5-1
CASSLASERNTEAFF
>TRBV5-4
CASSFGQGSSGANVLTF
>TRBV6-1
CASRTNRVPYNEQFF
>TRBV28
CASSLYQTGTQYF
>TRBV28
CASSPGTSGALRTQYF
>TRBV25-1
CASSYWTGRNYGYTF
>TRBV15
CATSRGGHNEQFF
>TRBV28
CASSLWDYGYTF
>TRBV18
CASSPGVNEQFF
>TRBV30
CACRDISTDTQYF